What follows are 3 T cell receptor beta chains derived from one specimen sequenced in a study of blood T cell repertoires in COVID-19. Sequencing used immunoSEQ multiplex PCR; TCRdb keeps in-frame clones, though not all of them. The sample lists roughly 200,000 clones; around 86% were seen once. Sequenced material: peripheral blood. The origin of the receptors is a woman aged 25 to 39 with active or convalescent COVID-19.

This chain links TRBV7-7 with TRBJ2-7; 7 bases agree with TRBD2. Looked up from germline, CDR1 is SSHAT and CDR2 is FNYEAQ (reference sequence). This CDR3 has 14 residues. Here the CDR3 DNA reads TGTGCTAGCTCCGCGAGCCCGGGAGGATACGAGCAGTACTTC. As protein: CASSASPGGYEQYF.

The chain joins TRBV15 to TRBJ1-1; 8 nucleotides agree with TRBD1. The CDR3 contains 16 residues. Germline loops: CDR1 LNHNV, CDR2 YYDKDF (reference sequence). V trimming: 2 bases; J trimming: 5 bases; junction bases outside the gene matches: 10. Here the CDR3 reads CATSRQGAVWGTEAFF. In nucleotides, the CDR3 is TGTGCCACCAGCAGACAGGGGGCGGTCTGGGGAACTGAAGCTTTCTTT.

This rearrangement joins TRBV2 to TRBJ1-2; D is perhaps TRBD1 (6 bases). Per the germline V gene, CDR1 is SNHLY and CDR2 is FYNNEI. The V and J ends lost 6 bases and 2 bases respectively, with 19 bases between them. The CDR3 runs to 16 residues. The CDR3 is CASSVDPSTGNYGYTF. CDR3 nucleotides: TGTGCCAGCAGCGTTGACCCCTCCACAGGGAACTATGGCTACACCTTC.